This TCR beta chain was identified during a study of cytomegalovirus exposure and HLA in healthy donors. PCR was performed using 60 Vbeta and 13 Jbeta primers. Libraries were prepared by immunoSEQ multiplex PCR; TCRdb keeps only in-frame clonotypes and omits some of them. The sample yields around 150,000 clones, more than 75% seen once. The CDR3 has 15 amino acids. V was pared by 4 bases and J by 2 bases, with 12 bases between. Germline assignment: CDR1 LNHDA and CDR2 SQIVND (reference sequence). With respect to this clone: Its antigen remains unidentified.

Study conclusions and caveats: Being indistinguishable, some V segments were excluded, TRBV6-2 and TRBV6-3 among them. CMV antigen specificity of a few CMV-associated chains was confirmed in vitro. Across donors, sequencing depth was assumed by presence/absence analyses to be roughly uniform. TCR beta chain V- and J-gene trimming was linked, in a later analysis, to a missense variant in DCLRE1C.

The sample taken for sequencing was PBMCs. The receptor was isolated from a male donor in good health and CMV-seronegative. This chain connects TRBV19 to TRBJ1-5, with D unclear. The CDR3 nucleotides are TGTGCCAGTAGTACTTCGGAGTTTGGCAATCAGCCCCAGCATTTT. Translating gives CASSTSEFGNQPQHF.